These T cell receptor beta chains were read from a single sample in a study of blood T cell repertoires in COVID-19. The protocol was immunoSEQ multiplex PCR, while the TCRdb copy is restricted to in-frame clones and leaves out a portion. This table has a few hundred thousand clones, roughly 77% appearing once. Material for sequencing was PBMCs or T cells enriched from blood (not recorded which). The receptors shown here come from a man between 40 and 49 years old who had recovered from COVID-19. Both conserved end residues are part of each CDR3. D genes are given only for firm matches. Clone size is shown for a subset of rows, as once, few, many or a class of expanded clone.

TRBV3-1/TRBV3-2,NA,NA,TRBJ1-1,CASSLKNRGGIF,TGTGCCAGCAGCTTAAAAAACCGGGGAGGCATCTTT
TRBV11-2,NA,NA,TRBJ1-2,CASSLAESYGYTF,TGTGCCAGCAGCTTAGCCGAGTCTTATGGCTACACCTTC
TRBV6-6,NA,once,TRBJ2-2,CASSKARELFF,TGTGCCAGCAGCAAAGCTCGGGAGCTGTTTTTT
TRBV5-1,NA,NA,TRBJ1-3,CASSLQGLSGNTIYF,TGCGCCAGCAGCTTACAGGGTCTTTCTGGAAACACCATATATTTT
TRBV7-2,NA,NA,TRBJ1-6,CASSPRHGRSPLHF,TGTGCCAGCAGCCCTAGGCACGGGAGGTCACCCCTCCACTTT
TRBV18,TRBD1,NA,TRBJ1-2,CASSLQTGINYGYTF,TGTGCCAGCTCACTTCAGACAGGGATCAACTATGGCTACACCTTC
TRBV5-4,NA,NA,TRBJ1-2,CASSLEVGEGGYTF,TGTGCCAGCAGCTTGGAGGTGGGCGAGGGTGGCTACACCTTC
TRBV29-1,NA,NA,TRBJ2-1,CSAGRQGGNEQFF,TGCAGCGCCGGACGGCAGGGGGGCAATGAGCAGTTCTTC
TRBV18,NA,NA,TRBJ1-1,CASSPHKDSEAFF,TGTGCCAGCTCACCGCACAAGGACTCCGAAGCTTTCTTT
TRBV10-3,TRBD1,once,TRBJ1-1,CAIRDRSGTEAFF,TGTGCCATAAGGGACAGGTCTGGCACTGAAGCTTTCTTT
TRBV6-5,NA,NA,TRBJ1-2,CATETGRGYTF,TGTGCCACCGAGACCGGGAGGGGCTACACCTTC
TRBV18,TRBD1,NA,TRBJ1-1,CASSPSTGVTEAFF,TGTGCCAGCTCACCCTCGACAGGGGTAACTGAAGCTTTCTTT
TRBV7-3,TRBD2,NA,TRBJ2-7,CASSPRGGRAPNEQYF,TGTGCCAGCAGCCCCCGAGGCGGGAGGGCCCCTAACGAGCAGTACTTC
TRBV19,NA,few,TRBJ2-7,CASSIDHLITGYEQYF,TGTGCCAGTAGTATAGATCATTTAATTACGGGCTACGAGCAGTACTTC
TRBV4-1,NA,few,TRBJ1-1,CASSLAEVTTEAFF,TGCGCCAGCAGCCTCGCGGAGGTTACCACTGAAGCTTTCTTT
TRBV7-9,TRBD1,NA,TRBJ2-7,CASNYDGRSQGGEQYF,TGTGCCAGCAACTACGACGGCCGCTCACAGGGGGGCGAGCAGTACTTC
TRBV5-6,NA,once,TRBJ2-1,CASSVGGGNNEQFF,TGTGCCAGCAGCGTAGGAGGTGGAAACAATGAGCAGTTCTTC
TRBV2,NA,NA,TRBJ1-1,CASSESWQSEAFF,TGTGCCAGCAGTGAATCGTGGCAGTCTGAAGCTTTCTTT
TRBV2,NA,NA,TRBJ1-1,CASRLGGEAFF,TGTGCCAGCCGCTTGGGGGGTGAAGCTTTCTTT
TRBV2,TRBD1,NA,TRBJ2-5,CASSVLDRGQGDQYF,TGTGCCAGCAGTGTTCTTGACAGGGGGCAGGGGGACCAGTACTTC
TRBV9,TRBD1,NA,TRBJ1-2,CASRGQNYGYTF,TGTGCCAGCAGGGGACAGAACTATGGCTACACCTTC
TRBV24-1,TRBD1,few,TRBJ1-5,CATSGGQGVGNQPQHF,TGTGCCACCAGTGGGGGACAGGGGGTAGGCAATCAGCCCCAGCATTTT
TRBV12-5,TRBD1,NA,TRBJ2-7,CASGSDRVSGEQYF,TGTGCTAGTGGTAGCGACAGGGTGAGCGGCGAGCAGTACTTC
TRBV2,TRBD1,NA,TRBJ1-2,CASRLVQGAGYGYTF,TGTGCCAGCAGATTAGTCCAGGGGGCAGGGTATGGCTACACCTTC
TRBV7-2,NA,NA,TRBJ2-2,CASSSGLSTGELFF,TGTGCCAGCAGCTCGGGACTTAGCACCGGGGAGCTGTTTTTT
TRBV30,NA,NA,TRBJ1-6,CAWSVAGNSPLHF,TGTGCCTGGAGTGTAGCGGGAAATTCACCCCTCCACTTT
TRBV7-3,TRBD2,NA,TRBJ2-1,CASSSTNSGNYNEQFF,TGTGCCAGCAGCTCCACTAATAGCGGGAACTACAATGAGCAGTTCTTC
TRBV6-5,NA,few,TRBJ2-5,CASRSTSETQYF,TGTGCCAGCAGATCCACCAGTGAGACCCAGTACTTC
TRBV4-1,TRBD2,NA,TRBJ2-1,CASSQEPSGSVYNEQFF,TGCGCCAGCAGCCAAGAGCCCAGCGGGAGTGTCTACAATGAGCAGTTCTTC
TRBV9,TRBD1,NA,TRBJ2-5,CASSVRPGTGKETQYF,TGTGCCAGCAGCGTTAGGCCCGGGACAGGGAAAGAGACCCAGTACTTC
TRBV6-5,TRBD1,NA,TRBJ1-2,CASRGQNYGYTF,TGTGCCAGTAGGGGACAGAACTATGGCTACACCTTC
TRBV7-3,NA,once,TRBJ1-2,CASSPRAGDYGYTF,TGTGCCAGCAGCCCAAGGGCAGGGGACTATGGCTACACCTTC
TRBV5-5,NA,NA,TRBJ2-5,CASSLEPSRETQYF,TGTGCCAGCAGCTTGGAGCCTAGCAGGGAGACCCAGTACTTC
TRBV10-2,TRBD1,NA,TRBJ1-2,CASSEDRGLGYTF,TGCGCCAGCAGTGAAGACAGGGGTTTAGGCTACACCTTC
TRBV5-1,TRBD2,NA,TRBJ2-3,CASSPGTSGGWTDTQYF,TGCGCCAGCAGCCCAGGGACTAGCGGGGGGTGGACAGATACGCAGTATTTT